These 19 T cell receptor beta chains came from one sample sequenced in a study of blood T cells in healthy people across ages. Combining a sample-barcoded 5' primer with a J-beta primer mix, a second PCR ran for about 7 to 12 cycles. TCRdb called the 5' RACE reads again in MiXCR, with one record for every CDR3 protein. The table records 1.5 million to 1.9 million distinct CDR3 sequences, 35% to 45% of them present only once. The sequencing sample was made of blood. These receptors all stem from a young woman in good health.

This clonotype was found a few times. The J gene is TRBJ2-2, the V gene TRBV3-1, with D possibly being TRBD1 or TRBD2 (6 bases each). This CDR3 comprises 16 residues. Trimming took 3 bases from V and 0 from J, leaving 11 bases between them. Germline V gene data show CDR1 as LGHDT and CDR2 as YNNKEL (reference sequence). The CDR3 nucleotides read TGTGCCAGCAGCCATAGGGGGGCCGCGAACACCGGGGAGCTGTTTTTT. It translates to CASSHRGAANTGELFF.

This clonotype came up once. This chain uses TRBV30 with TRBJ1-2; a weak D match, TRBD1 (5 bases). V gave up 4 bases and J gave up 5 bases, with 17 bases separating them. The V gene's germline CDR1 is GTSNPN and CDR2 SVGIG (reference sequence). The CDR3 has 14 residues. The CDR3 bases are TGTGCCTGGACCCCCTTGCAGGGATATTATGGCTACACCTTC. Protein sequence: CAWTPLQGYYGYTF.

In this sample, this clonotype turned up a few times. The chain has TRBV5-6 and TRBJ2-4; tentatively, D is TRBD1 (5 bases). This CDR3 comprises 16 residues. Germline CDR1 SGHDT, CDR2 YYEEEE. V was shortened by 0 bases and J by 1 base, with 11 bases between the two germline ends. In nucleotides, the CDR3 is TGTGCCAGCAGCTTGGAAGCAGGGATGGCCAAAAACATTCAGTACTTC. It translates to CASSLEAGMAKNIQYF. The whole variable domain, remainder taken from reference TRBV5-6 and TRBJ2-4, is DAGVTQSPTHLIKTRGQQVTLRCSPKSGHDTVSWYQQALGQGPQFIFQYYEEEERQRGNFPDRFSGHQFPNYSSELNVNALLLGDSALYLCASSLEAGMAKNIQYFGAGTRLSVL.

This chain joins TRBV20-1 and TRBJ2-3, with 13 bases lining up with TRBD2. The V segment lost 0 bases and the J segment 4 bases; nucleotides outside the gene matches: 7. Germline V gene lookup returns CDR1 DFQATT and CDR2 SNEGSKA (reference sequence). This CDR3 has 17 residues. CDR3 region: CSARDLGLAGESDTQYF. CDR3 nucleotides: TGCAGTGCTAGAGATCTCGGACTAGCGGGAGAGTCAGATACGCAGTATTTT.

In this sample, this clonotype turned up a few times. CDR3 loop: CASRRSGTADTQYF. CDR3 DNA: TGTGCCAGCAGGCGAAGCGGGACGGCAGATACGCAGTATTTT. The chain couples TRBV6-2 or TRBV6-3 to TRBJ2-3, with 7 bases that match TRBD2. Germline V gene sequence: CDR1 MNHEY, CDR2 SVGEGT. V was pared by 6 bases and J by 4 bases, with 7 bases of the junction left unmatched. This CDR3 has 14 residues.

This clonotype occurred a few times. V gene TRBV4-1 combines with J gene TRBJ1-4; D gene uncertain. CDR3 size: 13 residues. The germline CDR1 and CDR2 sequences are MGHRA and YSYEKL. With 3 bases removed from V and 8 bases from J, the gap between germline ends came to 10 bases. The CDR3 DNA sequence: TGCGCCAGCAGCCAGAGGAGCGTGGAAAAACTGTTTTTT. Translated, it gives CASSQRSVEKLFF.

This clonotype was seen only a few times. This sequence joins TRBV2 and TRBJ2-2; D is undetermined. Germline V gives CDR1 SNHLY, CDR2 FYNNEI. Trimming stripped 4 bases from V and 5 bases from J, with 8 bases between. CDR3 size: 13 residues. CDR3 amino acids: CASSVVETGELFF. As DNA, the CDR3 is TGTGCCAGCAGTGTTGTGGAAACCGGGGAGCTGTTTTTT.

Of note for this clonotype: An end of the junction differs from the germline gene, which may be a read error. V gene TRBV11-2 combines with J gene TRBJ2-1; TRBD2 matches at 7 bases. The CDR3 consists of 17 residues. In germline, CDR1 is SGHAT, CDR2 FQNNGV. The CDR3: CASSSDSGARIYNGQFF. In nucleotides, the CDR3 is TGTGCCAGCAGCTCTGACAGCGGGGCGCGTATTTACAATGGGCAGTTCTTC.

V is TRBV20-1 and J is TRBJ2-5, with 13 bases identical to TRBD2. The CDR3 length is 13 residues. From germline, CDR1 is DFQATT and CDR2 SNEGSKA (reference sequence). CDR3 sequence (DNA): TGCGTAATGGGACTAGCGGGGAGAAATGAGCAGTACTTC. This encodes CVMGLAGRNEQYF.

CDR3 amino acids: CSVEVQGNEQYF. DNA for the CDR3: TGCAGCGTTGAAGTGCAGGGGAACGAGCAGTACTTC. V gene TRBV29-1 combines with J gene TRBJ2-5; tentatively, D is TRBD1 (6 bases). The closer fit of TRBJ2-7 to the DNA end suggests the J call may be wrong. Looked up from germline, CDR1 is SQVTM and CDR2 is ANQGSEA. The CDR3 spans 12 residues.

In this sample, this clonotype turned up once. A much more abundant neighbour one base away suggests this may be a read error. The V and J genes are TRBV16 and TRBJ2-1; TRBD2 agrees at 8 bases. Judging by the DNA end, TRBJ2-7 fits better; the J call may be wrong. Germline assignment: CDR1 KGHSY and CDR2 FQNENV. CDR3 size: 16 residues. The CDR3, as DNA: TGTGCCAGCAGCCAATCGATTAGCGGGAATTACAATGAGCAGTACTTC. Amino acid sequence: CASSQSISGNYNEQYF.

This clonotype was detected only a few times. The chain combines TRBV12-3 or TRBV12-4 with TRBJ1-1, with TRBD1 matching 7 bases. The CDR3 loop spans 16 amino acids. J gave up 2 bases and V 6 bases, and 12 bases lay outside the gene matches. The CDR3 region is CASSSPRGQKNTEAFF. In DNA, the CDR3 is TGTGCCAGCAGCTCCCCCCGGGGACAGAAAAACACTGAAGCTTTCTTT.

The sample holds one count of this clonotype. The V call is TRBV20-1, the J call TRBJ2-3, with TRBD2 identical over 11 bases. The length of the CDR3 is 16 residues. Germline CDR1 and CDR2: DFQATT and SNEGSKA (reference sequence). V shed 3 bases and J 2 bases; nucleotides not matched to a gene: 7. In nucleotides, the CDR3 is TGCAGTGCTAGGGCTGTACTAGCGGGAGTCACAGATACGCAGTATTTT. This codes for CSARAVLAGVTDTQYF.

In DNA, the CDR3 is TGTGCCAGCAGTTTCCAGACTATCTCCTACGAGCAGTACTTC. Translated: CASSFQTISYEQYF. V gene TRBV12-3 or TRBV12-4 combines with J gene TRBJ2-7; D perhaps matches TRBD2 (5 bases). The CDR3 runs to 14 residues. The germline V and J ends were trimmed by 3 bases and 0 bases, with 9 bases remaining between them.

The chain is built from TRBV15 and TRBJ1-1; D may be TRBD1 (6 bases). CDR1 is LNHNV and CDR2 is YYDKDF in the germline V gene (reference sequence). The CDR3 runs to 14 residues. V lost 3 bases and J 4 bases, leaving 12 bases between the germline ends. CDR3 sequence: CATSSRRGRTEAFF. In nucleotides, the CDR3 is TGTGCCACCAGCAGCCGCAGGGGACGCACTGAAGCTTTCTTT. The entire variable domain, with the rest obtained from reference TRBV15 and TRBJ1-1, is as follows: DAMVIQNPRYQVTQFGKPVTLSCSQTLNHNVMYWYQQKSSQAPKLLFHYYDKDFNNEADTPDNFQSRRPNTSFCFLDIRSPGLGDTAMYLCATSSRRGRTEAFFGQGTRLTVV.

Turning to this clonotype: The junction departs from germline at one end; a sequencing error may be responsible. The chain is built from TRBV10-3 and TRBJ1-6; D perhaps matches TRBD1 (5 bases). CDR1 is ENHRY, CDR2 SYGVKD, per germline. The CDR3 is 14 residues long. The CDR3 loop is CAVSKDGTNSPLHF. The CDR3 DNA is TGTGCCGTCAGCAAGGACGGGACCAATTCACCCCTCCACTTT.

The chain recombines TRBV5-6 with TRBJ1-3; D not certain. This CDR3 comprises 15 residues. The V end was cut by 0 bases, the J end by 4 bases, with 11 bases between. Germline CDR1 is SGHDT and CDR2 is YYEEEE. CDR3 in amino acids: CASSLGPGPGNTIYF. The CDR3, as DNA: TGTGCCAGCAGCTTGGGCCCCGGTCCGGGAAACACCATATATTTT.

Only a few counts were recorded for this clonotype. The V gene is TRBV20-1, the J gene TRBJ1-5; D is undetermined. The ends were cut back, 6 bases at V and 0 bases at J, with 9 bases in the middle. Per the germline V gene, CDR1 is DFQATT and CDR2 is SNEGSKA (reference sequence). The CDR3 is 13 residues long. CDR3 in amino acids: CSAVGYSNQPQHF. DNA of the CDR3: TGCAGTGCAGTGGGTTATAGCAATCAGCCCCAGCATTTT.

This clonotype was counted once. The conserved closing phenylalanine or tryptophan is absent in this CDR3, likely reflecting a read error. This chain joins TRBV6-5 and TRBJ2-1; D gene uncertain. Germline loops: CDR1 MNHEY, CDR2 SVGAGI. V dropped 6 bases and J dropped 6 bases, with 6 bases sitting between them. The CDR3 spans 11 residues. In nucleotides, the CDR3 is TGTGCCAGCAGCCGTACCAATGAGCAGTTCTTA. As protein: CASSRTNEQFL.